Listed here are 20 T cell receptor beta chains from one sample, sequenced in a study of Ad26.COV2.S vaccination and SARS-CoV-2 variants. The repertoire was sequenced with immunoSEQ multiplex PCR; TCRdb's copy has only in-frame clones and lacks some. Found here are 360,000 or so clones, around nine tenths of them singletons; the top ten hold around 3.5%. Treatment given: roughly 18 received Ad26.COV2.S at low or high dose, single or two shots; a few received placebo; per-sample allocation not given. Following the first vaccine or placebo injection, samples were taken on day 63. The sample here was peripheral blood, taken in a trial of Ad26.COV2.S vaccine versus placebo. The receptors stem from a person between 18 and 65 years old who received the Ad26.COV2.S COVID-19 vaccine or a placebo.

The chain joins TRBV5-6 to TRBJ2-7, with D uncertain. V was clipped by 4 bases and J by 0 bases, with 11 bases between them. This CDR3 comprises 14 residues. In germline, CDR1 is SGHDT, CDR2 YYEEEE. The CDR3 reads CASSPDWNSYEQYF. The CDR3 nucleotides read TGTGCCAGCAGCCCAGACTGGAACTCCTACGAGCAGTACTTC.

This clone was recorded once. The chain is built from TRBV19 and TRBJ1-1, with unresolved D. Germline V lookup: CDR1 LNHDA, CDR2 SQIVND (reference sequence). The CDR3 consists of 15 residues. Trimming left V 3 bases short and J 5 bases short, with 16 bases between. CDR3 nucleotide sequence: TGTGCCAGTAGTATGCCCAGGACCGGGAGGACTGAAGCTTTCTTT. Amino acids: CASSMPRTGRTEAFF.

The chain couples TRBV5-4 to TRBJ2-7, with TRBD2 identical over 7 bases. Looked up from germline, CDR1 is SGHNT and CDR2 is YYREEE (reference sequence). V trimming: 0 bases; J trimming: 0 bases; junction bases outside the gene matches: 3. The CDR3 loop spans 15 amino acids. CDR3 sequence reads: CASSLGGGDSYEQYF. Here the CDR3 DNA reads TGTGCCAGCAGCTTGGGGGGAGGGGACTCCTACGAGCAGTACTTC.

V gene TRBV7-9 combines with J gene TRBJ1-1; no reliable D call. CDR3 length: 12 residues. V gave up 4 bases and J gave up 7 bases, with 10 bases separating them. CDR1 is SEHNR and CDR2 is FQNEAQ in the germline V gene (reference sequence). CDR3 sequence: CASSSGVLEAFF. The CDR3 DNA is TGTGCCAGCAGCTCCGGTGTACTTGAAGCTTTCTTT.

The V and J genes are TRBV6-5 and TRBJ1-5; TRBD1 is a possible D gene (6 bases). Trimming took off 7 bases at V and 9 bases at J, with 16 bases between the two ends. CDR3 length: 13 residues. CDR1 and CDR2 (germline): MNHEY, SVGAGI. The CDR3 DNA reads as TGTGCCAGCACGGTCAGGGGTCCCGGGCCCCAGCATTTT. It codes for CASTVRGPGPQHF.

This clone has more than one count but fewer than ten. This sequence joins TRBV19 and TRBJ1-4; no definite D call. Trimming removed 5 bases at V and 5 bases at J, with 9 bases between. Germline values: CDR1 LNHDA, CDR2 SQIVND (reference sequence). This CDR3 comprises 13 residues. CDR3 sequence: CASSSAENEKLFF. In nucleotides, the CDR3 is TGTGCCAGTAGTTCGGCAGAGAATGAAAAACTGTTTTTT.

The chain joins TRBV7-6 to TRBJ1-3, with 9 bases fitting TRBD1. The CDR3 totals 17 residues. CDR1 SGHVS and CDR2 FNYEAQ come from the germline V gene. The junction had 10 bases not matched to a gene; V was cut back by 3 bases and J by 4 bases. Here the CDR3 DNA reads TGTGCCAGCAGCTTCCGATACAGGGGGCTAAGAGGAAACACCATATATTTT. This translates into CASSFRYRGLRGNTIYF.

The chain carries TRBV7-3 and TRBJ1-1, with 12 bases lining up with TRBD1. Germline assignment: CDR1 SGHTA and CDR2 FQGTGA. This CDR3 comprises 17 residues. J was trimmed by 3 bases and V by 1 base; bases with no gene match: 6. Here the CDR3 reads CASSLRGQGAIDTEAFF. Written as DNA, the CDR3 is TGTGCCAGCAGCTTAAGGGGACAGGGGGCTATCGACACTGAAGCTTTCTTT.

The rearrangement links TRBV6-5 to TRBJ1-4; D is possibly TRBD1 (5 bases). The CDR3 is 14 amino acids. Per the germline V gene, CDR1 is MNHEY and CDR2 is SVGAGI. Trimming left V 2 bases short and J 4 bases short, with 8 bases between. The CDR3 DNA is TGTGCCAGCAGTTACGGGGGTCGTAATGAAAAACTGTTTTTT. The encoded protein is CASSYGGRNEKLFF.

The chain combines TRBV5-1 with TRBJ2-1, with D perhaps TRBD1 (6 bases). The V gene lost 5 bases and the J gene lost 7 bases, with 22 bases spanning the gap. The CDR3 has 16 amino acids. Germline V gene data show CDR1 as SGHRS and CDR2 as YFSETQ. The CDR3: CASRYGQKNLGNEQFF. In nucleotides, the CDR3 is TGCGCCAGCAGATATGGACAGAAGAATTTAGGGAATGAGCAGTTCTTC.

The rearrangement links TRBV9 to TRBJ2-5; perhaps TRBD2 as D (7 bases). The CDR3 consists of 15 residues. Trimming removed 0 bases at V and 5 bases at J, with 14 bases between. The germline gives CDR1 SGDLS, CDR2 YYNGEE. This CDR3 is CASSVDKGRGETQYF. Written as DNA, the CDR3 is TGTGCCAGCAGCGTAGACAAGGGGAGGGGGGAGACCCAGTACTTC.

Notes on this clone: At the DNA level, this CDR3 is encoded by other sequences in the same sample as well. The chain is built from TRBV19 and TRBJ2-5; TRBD1 agrees at 9 bases. The CDR3 loop spans 13 amino acids. V shed 10 bases and J 3 bases; nucleotides not matched to a gene: 6. CDR1 and CDR2 (germline): LNHDA, SQIVND (reference sequence). The CDR3 is CATSRDREETQYF. The CDR3 region has the DNA TGTGCCACTTCACGGGACAGGGAAGAGACCCAGTACTTC.

The chain links TRBV12-5 to TRBJ1-5; TRBD1 aligns across 7 bases. Unmatched junction bases numbered 11, after V lost 1 base and J lost 5 bases. The CDR3 totals 17 residues. Germline V CDR1 and CDR2: LGHNT, FRNRAP. The DNA for the CDR3 is TGTGCTAGTGGTTTGGCGATGACAGGGTGGCTTGATCAGCCCCAGCATTTT. Encoded protein: CASGLAMTGWLDQPQHF. The variable domain in full, completed from reference TRBV12-5 and TRBJ1-5, reads DARVTQTPRHKVTEMGQEVTMRCQPILGHNTVFWYRQTMMQGLELLAYFRNRAPLDDSGMPKDRFSAEMPDATLATLKIQPSEPRDSAVYFCASGLAMTGWLDQPQHFGDGTRLSIL.

The chain recombines TRBV20-1 with TRBJ2-7, with D possibly called TRBD1 or TRBD2 (6 bases each). Per germline, CDR1 DFQATT and CDR2 SNEGSKA (reference sequence). This CDR3 contains 13 residues. The CDR3, as DNA: TGCGCAGCTAGTGGGGGGCCCGCCTACGAGCAGTACTTC. It encodes CAASGGPAYEQYF.

The rearrangement uses TRBV7-9 and TRBJ2-1, with TRBD1 identical over 10 bases. The V and J ends lost 5 bases and 0 bases, in that order; junction bases with no gene match: 13. Germline V gene data show CDR1 as SEHNR and CDR2 as FQNEAQ (reference sequence). The CDR3 consists of 19 residues. The DNA of the CDR3 is TGTGCCAGCAGCCCCCAATTGGGACAGGGGCGATTCTCCTACAATGAGCAGTTCTTC. It codes for CASSPQLGQGRFSYNEQFF.

V gene TRBV7-9 combines with J gene TRBJ1-1; D remains unclear. This CDR3 comprises 15 residues. Germline-derived CDR1 and CDR2 are SEHNR and FQNEAQ (reference sequence). The V end was cut by 5 bases, the J end by 7 bases, with 20 bases between. The CDR3 is CASSDLNNGRLEAFF. In DNA, the CDR3 is TGTGCCAGCAGCGACTTAAATAACGGACGGCTTGAAGCTTTCTTT.

V and J are TRBV27 and TRBJ1-1; D possibly corresponds to TRBD1 (6 bases). The germline V gene has CDR1 MNHEY and CDR2 SMNVEV (reference sequence). This CDR3 contains 15 residues. The germline V and J ends were trimmed by 8 bases and 5 bases, with 21 bases remaining between them. The CDR3 sequence is CASSLRGAPGTEAFF. The CDR3 DNA reads TGTGCCAGCTCACTGAGGGGGGCCCCAGGGACTGAAGCTTTCTTT.

This clone has just one count. The gene calls are TRBV19 and TRBJ1-5, with D unclear. Per the germline V gene, CDR1 is LNHDA and CDR2 is SQIVND (reference sequence). The CDR3 is made up of 17 amino acids. Trimming left V 6 bases short and J 4 bases short, with 22 bases between. As DNA, the CDR3 is TGTGCCAGTAGCGACCCTTTAGTGGTCGTGGTAAATCAGCCCCAGCATTTT. It is translated as CASSDPLVVVVNQPQHF. The whole variable domain, remainder taken from reference TRBV19 and TRBJ1-5, is DGGITQSPKYLFRKEGQNVTLSCEQNLNHDAMYWYRQDPGQGLRLIYYSQIVNDFQKGDIAEGYSVSREKKESFPLTVTSAQKNPTAFYLCASSDPLVVVVNQPQHFGDGTRLSIL.

In regard to this clone: Other nucleotide sequences in the sample specify the same CDR3. This sequence joins TRBV24-1 and TRBJ2-2, with 8 bases lining up with TRBD1. Germline V gene lookup returns CDR1 KGHDR and CDR2 SFDVKD. The CDR3 runs 15 residues. The trim removed 5 bases at V and 2 bases at J, leaving 3 bases unmatched. The CDR3 nucleotides are TGTGCCACCAGTGTAGGACAGGGCAACACCGGGGAGCTGTTTTTT. Translation gives CATSVGQGNTGELFF.

The chain has TRBV5-1 and TRBJ1-2, with TRBD1 matching over 7 bases. Germline loops: CDR1 SGHRS, CDR2 YFSETQ. The length of the CDR3 is 14 residues. V dropped 0 bases and J dropped 4; count of bases not matched to a gene: 3. The CDR3 sequence: CASSLGDSFYGYTF. CDR3 DNA: TGCGCCAGCAGCTTGGGGGACAGTTTCTATGGCTACACCTTC.